These 10 T cell receptor beta chains were sequenced from one sample in a study of T-cell reconstitution after alpha-beta-depleted transplantation in children. The TCRbeta library was prepared with unique molecular identifiers. TCRdb re-analysed the PCR reads in MiXCR, keeping a single row per CDR3 protein. Of just over 200,000 distinct CDR3 sequences in the sample, roughly 8.3% were seen once. Here the sequenced sample was PBMCs, mostly from graft donor cells, taken 360 days after TCRalphabeta/CD19-depleted stem cell transplant. The source of these receptors is a male patient between 2 and 15 years old who had a stem cell transplant for acute myeloid leukemia, so the T cells may come from the graft donor.

In this sample, this clonotype turned up many times. The CDR3 here is CASSPGVADQETQYF. The CDR3 DNA reads as TGTGCCAGCAGCCCAGGGGTAGCAGACCAAGAGACCCAGTACTTC. The gene calls are TRBV7-9 and TRBJ2-5; a weak D match, TRBD1 (6 bases). Germline-derived CDR1 and CDR2 are SEHNR and FQNEAQ (reference sequence). V was trimmed by 5 bases and J by 0 bases, leaving 13 bases between them. The CDR3 totals 15 residues.

This clonotype was observed a few times. The chain is built from TRBV30 and TRBJ1-1; D is unclear. Trimming stripped 0 bases from V and 8 bases from J, with 10 bases between. Germline V CDR1 and CDR2: GTSNPN, SVGIG (reference sequence). The CDR3 contains 12 residues. The CDR3, as DNA: TGTGCCTGGAGTGTACGCTGGGGAGAAGCTTTCTTT. Amino acid sequence: CAWSVRWGEAFF.

The CDR3 nucleotides read TGTGCCAGCAGCTTCGAGGGGAACATTCAGTACTTC. This codes for CASSFEGNIQYF. The chain links TRBV7-9 to TRBJ2-4; D tentatively reads TRBD1 or TRBD2 (5 bases each). CDR1 is SEHNR, CDR2 FQNEAQ, per germline (reference sequence). V was clipped by 3 bases and J by 7 bases, with 7 bases between them. The CDR3 sequence is 12 residues long.

This clonotype occurred a few times. The chain has TRBV7-2 and TRBJ2-1; a possible D gene is TRBD1 (5 bases). In germline, CDR1 is SGHTA, CDR2 FQGNSA. V dropped 2 bases and J dropped 11 bases, with 7 bases sitting between them. The CDR3 has 11 amino acids. CDR3 protein: CASSLRGKQFF. CDR3 coding DNA: TGTGCCAGCAGCTTAAGGGGAAAGCAGTTCTTC.

The sample holds a few counts of this clonotype. V gene TRBV20-1 combines with J gene TRBJ1-5, with D possibly TRBD1 on 5 matching bases. The CDR3 runs to 13 residues. Deletions cut 6 bases from V and 5 bases from J, with 14 bases between. Germline V gene sequence: CDR1 DFQATT, CDR2 SNEGSKA (reference sequence). This CDR3 reads CSAYRGPDQPQHF. The CDR3 nucleotides read TGCAGTGCCTACCGGGGACCGGATCAGCCCCAGCATTTT.

This clonotype was counted ten times or more. The chain employs TRBV30 and TRBJ2-3; TRBD1 agrees at 10 bases. This CDR3 is built from 16 residues. V lost 0 bases, J lost 2 bases, and 5 bases stayed unmatched. Germline V CDR1 and CDR2: GTSNPN, SVGIG (reference sequence). The CDR3 coding sequence is TGTGCCTGGAGTGTACGGGGACAGGGGATCACAGATACGCAGTATTTT. This translates into CAWSVRGQGITDTQYF.

This clonotype has at least ten counts. This chain links TRBV28 with TRBJ2-3; 7 bases map to TRBD2. V lost 2 bases, J lost 4 bases, and 6 bases stayed unmatched. The CDR3 loop spans 15 amino acids. From germline, CDR1 is MDHEN and CDR2 SYDVKM. The CDR3 loop reads CASSLRSSGPDTQYF. CDR3 coding DNA: TGTGCCAGCAGTTTACGGTCTAGCGGTCCAGATACGCAGTATTTT.

This clonotype was seen many times. The chain couples TRBV5-1 to TRBJ1-1, with a weak D call TRBD1 (6 bases). Between the trimmed V and J ends, which lost 3 bases and 0 bases, there was a span of 18 bases. Germline-derived CDR1 and CDR2 are SGHRS and YFSETQ. The CDR3 runs 17 residues. The CDR3 region is CASSSDRYPTMNTEAFF. The CDR3 DNA reads as TGCGCCAGCAGCTCCGACAGGTACCCCACTATGAACACTGAAGCTTTCTTT. Full variable domain (remainder filled in from reference TRBV5-1 and TRBJ1-1): KAGVTQTPRYLIKTRGQQVTLSCSPISGHRSVSWYQQTPGQGLQFLFEYFSETQRNKGNFPGRFSGRQFSNSRSEMNVSTLELGDSALYLCASSSDRYPTMNTEAFFGQGTRLTVV.

The rearrangement links TRBV7-6 to TRBJ2-5; D is undetermined. The CDR3 is 13 amino acids. V lost 1 base and J 3 bases, leaving 6 bases between the germline ends. Looked up from germline, CDR1 is SGHVS and CDR2 is FNYEAQ. The CDR3 DNA follows: TGTGCCAGCAGCTTAGTGTGGGAAGAGACCCAGTACTTC. Its translation is CASSLVWEETQYF.

This clonotype was seen many times. The rearrangement joins TRBV28 to TRBJ1-1; no reliable D call. Trimming took 4 bases from V and 7 from J, leaving 7 bases between them. CDR1 is MDHEN and CDR2 is SYDVKM in the germline V gene. The CDR3 covers 11 residues. As DNA, the CDR3 is TGTGCCAGCAGTTCAGCAATTGAAGCTTTCTTT. Protein: CASSSAIEAFF.